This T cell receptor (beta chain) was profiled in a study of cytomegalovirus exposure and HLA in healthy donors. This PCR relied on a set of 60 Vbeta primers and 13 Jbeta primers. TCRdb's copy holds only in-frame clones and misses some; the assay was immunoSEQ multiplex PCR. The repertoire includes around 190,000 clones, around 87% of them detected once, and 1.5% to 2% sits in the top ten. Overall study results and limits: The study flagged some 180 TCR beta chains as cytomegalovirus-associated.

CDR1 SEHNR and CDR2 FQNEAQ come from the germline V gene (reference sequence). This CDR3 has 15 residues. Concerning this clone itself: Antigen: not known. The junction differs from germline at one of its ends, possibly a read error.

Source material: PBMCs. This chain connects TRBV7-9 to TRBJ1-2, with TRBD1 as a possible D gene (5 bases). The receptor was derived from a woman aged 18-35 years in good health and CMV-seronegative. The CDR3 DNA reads TGTTCCAGCAGCTTAGCGCTCGGGGGGAACTATGGCTACACCTTC. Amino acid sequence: CSSSLALGGNYGYTF.